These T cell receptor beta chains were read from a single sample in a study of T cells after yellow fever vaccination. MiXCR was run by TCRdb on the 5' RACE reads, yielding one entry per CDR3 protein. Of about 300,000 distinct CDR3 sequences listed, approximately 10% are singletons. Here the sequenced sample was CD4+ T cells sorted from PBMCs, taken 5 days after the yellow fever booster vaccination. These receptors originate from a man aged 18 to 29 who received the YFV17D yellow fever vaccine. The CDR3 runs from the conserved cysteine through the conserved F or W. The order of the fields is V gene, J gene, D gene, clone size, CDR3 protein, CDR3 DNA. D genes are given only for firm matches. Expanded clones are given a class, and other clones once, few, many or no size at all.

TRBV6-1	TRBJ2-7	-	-	CASSEHGSTYEQYF	TGTGCCAGCAGTGAACACGGGTCCACCTACGAGCAGTACTTC
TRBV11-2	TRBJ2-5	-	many	CASSRKRNQETQYF	TGTGCCAGCAGCCGCAAGCGGAACCAAGAGACCCAGTACTTC
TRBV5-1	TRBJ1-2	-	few	CASSLFGPTWGYTF	TGCGCCAGCAGCTTGTTTGGGCCTACCTGGGGCTACACCTTC
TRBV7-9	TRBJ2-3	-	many	CASSGGAGFTDTQYF	TGTGCCAGCAGCGGCGGGGCGGGATTCACAGATACGCAGTATTTT
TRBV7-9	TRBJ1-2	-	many	CASRPRQSITYGYTF	TGTGCCAGCAGGCCCCGACAGTCTATTACCTATGGCTACACCTTC
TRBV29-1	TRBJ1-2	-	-	CSVQPGTTNYGYTF	TGCAGCGTACAACCGGGCACCACTAACTATGGCTACACCTTC
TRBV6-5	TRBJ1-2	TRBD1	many	CASSYRDRGNYGYTF	TGTGCCAGCAGTTACCGGGACAGGGGAAACTATGGCTACACCTTC
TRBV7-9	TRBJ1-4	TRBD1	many	CASSPDRGRTETNEKLFF	TGTGCCAGCAGCCCGGACAGGGGGCGGACCGAGACTAATGAAAAACTGTTTTTT
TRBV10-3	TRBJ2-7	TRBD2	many	CAIRGLAATYEQYF	TGTGCCATCAGGGGGCTAGCGGCGACCTACGAGCAGTACTTC
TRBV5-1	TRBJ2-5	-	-	CASSSPGQLETQYF	TGCGCCAGCAGCAGTCCCGGACAGTTAGAGACCCAGTACTTC
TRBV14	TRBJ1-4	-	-	CASSQEWASNEKLFF	TGTGCCAGCAGCCAAGAATGGGCTTCTAATGAAAAACTGTTTTTT
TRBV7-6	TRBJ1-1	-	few	CASSPQVDLSGTEAFF	TGTGCCAGCAGCCCTCAGGTCGACCTCAGCGGGACTGAAGCTTTCTTT
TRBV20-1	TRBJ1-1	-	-	CSASPQGTEAFF	TGCAGTGCTAGCCCTCAGGGGACTGAAGCTTTCTTT
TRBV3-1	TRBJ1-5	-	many	CASSQDLGRVNQPQHF	TGTGCCAGCAGCCAAGATCTCGGCAGGGTAAACCAGCCCCAGCATTTT
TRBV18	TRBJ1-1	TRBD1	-	CASSPPRGQGSLNTEAFF	TGTGCCAGCTCACCACCTCGGGGACAGGGGAGCTTGAACACTGAAGCTTTCTTT
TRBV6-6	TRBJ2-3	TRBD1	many	CASSLGQGIRTDTQYF	TGTGCCAGCAGCCTTGGACAGGGGATTCGCACAGATACGCAGTATTTT
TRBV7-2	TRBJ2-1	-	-	CASSPRNSGRQFF	TGTGCCAGCAGCCCCCGCAACTCGGGTCGGCAGTTCTTC
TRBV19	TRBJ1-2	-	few	CASNPISDANYGYTF	TGTGCCAGTAATCCTATCTCGGACGCTAACTATGGCTACACCTTC
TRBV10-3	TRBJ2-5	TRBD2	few	CAISRIAGGLQETQYF	TGTGCCATCAGTCGGATAGCGGGGGGCCTCCAAGAGACCCAGTACTTC
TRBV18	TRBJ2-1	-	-	CASSRTPTGLSDNEQFF	TGTGCCAGCTCCCGCACCCCGACAGGCCTCTCTGACAATGAGCAGTTCTTC
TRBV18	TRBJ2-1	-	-	CASSQRQEGNEQFF	TGTGCCAGCTCACAACGTCAGGAGGGCAATGAGCAGTTCTTC
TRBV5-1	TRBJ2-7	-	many	CASSLRGYEQYF	TGTGCCAGCAGTTTAAGGGGGTACGAGCAGTACTTC
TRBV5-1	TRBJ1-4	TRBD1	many	CASRLTGGYNEKLFF	TGCGCCAGCAGATTGACAGGGGGCTATAATGAAAAACTGTTTTTT
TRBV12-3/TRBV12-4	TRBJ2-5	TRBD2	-	CASSSGVAGWETQYF	TGTGCCAGCAGTTCCGGGGTAGCGGGGTGGGAGACCCAGTACTTC
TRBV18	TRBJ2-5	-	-	CASSPSRQETQYF	TGTGCCAGCTCACCGTCCAGGCAAGAGACCCAGTACTTC
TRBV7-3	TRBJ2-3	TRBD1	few	CASSPGGRGLEYF	TGTGCCAGCAGCCCAGGTGGCAGGGGGCTAGAGTATTTT
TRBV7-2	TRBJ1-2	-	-	CASSPTDTTYGYTF	TGTGCCAGCAGCCCGACGGACACTACCTATGGCTACACCTTC
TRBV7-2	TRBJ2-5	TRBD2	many	CASSLSPTSAETQYF	TGTGCCAGCAGCTTAAGTCCAACTAGCGCGGAGACCCAGTACTTC
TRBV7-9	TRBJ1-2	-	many	CASSSTGIYYGYTF	TGTGCCAGCAGCTCCACCGGGATCTACTATGGCTACACCTTC
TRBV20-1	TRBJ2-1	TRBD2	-	CSASFYGGDSYNEQFF	TGCAGTGCTAGTTTCTACGGGGGGGACTCCTACAATGAGCAGTTCTTC
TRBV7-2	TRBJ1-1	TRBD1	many	CASSPQQGSTEAFF	TGTGCCAGCAGCCCCCAACAGGGGTCTACTGAAGCTTTCTTT
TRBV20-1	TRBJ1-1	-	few	CSARGGASRVRLNTEAFF	TGCAGTGCTAGAGGAGGGGCCTCGAGGGTTCGGTTGAACACTGAAGCTTTCTTT
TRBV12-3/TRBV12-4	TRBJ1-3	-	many	CASSLAPGGAVSGNTIYF	TGTGCCAGCAGTTTAGCGCCTGGGGGCGCGGTTTCTGGAAACACCATATATTTT
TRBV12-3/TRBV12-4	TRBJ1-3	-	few	CASRNQGSGNTIYF	TGTGCCAGCAGAAATCAGGGCTCTGGAAACACCATATATTTT
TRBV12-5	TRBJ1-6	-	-	CASGQGNSPLHF	TGTGCTAGTGGCCAGGGTAATTCACCCCTCCACTTT
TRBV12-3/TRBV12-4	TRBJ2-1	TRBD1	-	CASSTTGTSSYNEQFF	TGTGCCAGCAGCACGACAGGGACCAGCTCCTACAATGAGCAGTTCTTC
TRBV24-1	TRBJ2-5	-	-	CATQSRLGQETQYF	TGTGCCACCCAGAGCAGGTTGGGCCAAGAGACCCAGTACTTC
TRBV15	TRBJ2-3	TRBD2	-	CATSRDPRGGRDTQYF	TGTGCCACCAGCAGAGATCCCCGGGGGGGCAGGGATACGCAGTATTTT
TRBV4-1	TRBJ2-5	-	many	CASSQELRIETQYF	TGCGCCAGCAGCCAAGAATTGCGGATAGAGACCCAGTACTTC
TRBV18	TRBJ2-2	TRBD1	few	CASSPSGTGITGELFF	TGTGCCAGCTCACCATCCGGGACAGGGATCACCGGGGAGCTGTTTTTT
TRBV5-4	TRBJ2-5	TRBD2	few	CASSLSGGGETQYF	TGTGCCAGCAGCTTGAGCGGGGGCGGAGAGACCCAGTACTTC
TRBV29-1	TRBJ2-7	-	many	CSVGGQRSSYEQYF	TGCAGCGTTGGGGGTCAGAGGAGCTCCTACGAGCAGTACTTC
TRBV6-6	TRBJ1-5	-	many	CASIGATIYPQHF	TGTGCCAGCATAGGTGCAACCATTTATCCCCAGCATTTT
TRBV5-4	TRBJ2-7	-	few	CASSRYWGLLYEQYF	TGTGCCAGCAGCCGTTACTGGGGGCTCCTCTACGAGCAGTACTTC
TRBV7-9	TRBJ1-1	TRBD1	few	CASSLDHGTGGERNTEAFF	TGTGCCAGCAGCTTAGATCATGGGACAGGGGGCGAGAGGAACACTGAAGCTTTCTTT
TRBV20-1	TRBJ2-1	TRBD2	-	CSAPLAGGMSSYNEQFF	TGCAGTGCCCCACTAGCGGGGGGAATGAGCTCCTACAATGAGCAGTTCTTC
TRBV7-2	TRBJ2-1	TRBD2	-	CASSSGLAGANEQFF	TGTGCCAGCAGCTCGGGACTAGCGGGGGCCAATGAGCAGTTCTTC
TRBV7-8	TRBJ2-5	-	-	CASSPGASRETQYF	TGTGCCAGCAGCCCAGGGGCGAGTCGAGAGACCCAGTACTTC
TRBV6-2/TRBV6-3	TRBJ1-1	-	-	CASLRGTEAFF	TGTGCCAGCTTGAGAGGGACTGAAGCTTTCTTT
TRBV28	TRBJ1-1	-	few	CATGSLNTEAFF	TGTGCCACGGGCAGCCTGAACACTGAAGCTTTCTTT
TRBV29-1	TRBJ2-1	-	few	CSVAGFIGIYNEQFF	TGCAGCGTCGCGGGATTTATTGGGATTTACAATGAGCAGTTCTTC
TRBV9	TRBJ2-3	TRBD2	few	CASSVTSGGAADTQYF	TGTGCCAGCAGCGTGACTAGCGGGGGGGCGGCAGATACGCAGTATTTT
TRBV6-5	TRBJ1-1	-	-	CASSYEANTEAFF	TGTGCCAGCAGTTACGAGGCGAACACTGAAGCTTTCTTT
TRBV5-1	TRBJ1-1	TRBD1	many	CASSADRANTEAFF	TGCGCCAGCAGTGCCGACAGGGCGAACACTGAAGCTTTCTTT
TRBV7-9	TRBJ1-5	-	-	CASSLGVGPQHF	TGTGCCAGCAGCTTAGGTGTTGGGCCCCAGCATTTT